These 11 T cell receptor beta chains originate from one sample sequenced in a study of Ad26.COV2.S vaccination and SARS-CoV-2 variants. Treatment meaning: 15 to 20 received Ad26.COV2.S at low or high dose, single or two shots; roughly 5 received placebo; per-sample allocation not given. Sampling occurred on day 63 after the first vaccine or placebo injection. Profiled with immunoSEQ multiplex PCR; TCRdb holds only in-frame clones, not every one. The sample holds around 300,000 clones, approximately 90% seen once. Sequences were derived from peripheral blood, sampled in a trial of Ad26.COV2.S vaccine versus placebo. All receptors come from a person between 18 and 65 years old who received the Ad26.COV2.S COVID-19 vaccine or a placebo.

V usage is TRBV2 and J usage is TRBJ1-6; TRBD1 might be the D (6 bases). In germline, CDR1 is SNHLY, CDR2 FYNNEI. The V end was cut by 6 bases, the J end by 7 bases, with 13 bases between. The CDR3 consists of 14 residues. The CDR3 bases are TGTGCCAGCAGAATAAGGACAGACAATTCACCCCTCCACTTT. Encoded protein: CASRIRTDNSPLHF.

This clone was picked up a small number of times. The chain has TRBV7-3 and TRBJ2-7, with 7 nucleotides matching TRBD1. Germline CDR1 reads SGHTA; CDR2 reads FQGTGA. The length of the CDR3 is 14 residues. Losses at the gene ends were 3 bases for V and 1 base for J; bases not matched to a gene: 3. The CDR3: CASSFATGSYEQYF. In DNA, the CDR3 is TGTGCCAGCAGCTTCGCGACAGGGTCCTACGAGCAGTACTTC.

This clone was seen a single time. The chain is built from TRBV3-1 (or the pseudogene TRBV3-2) and TRBJ2-5; 12 bases line up with TRBD2. The V and J ends lost 0 bases and 14 bases, in that order; junction bases with no gene match: 10. This CDR3 has 15 amino acids. CDR1 is LGHDT and CDR2 is YNNKEL in the germline V gene (reference sequence). The DNA for the CDR3 is TGTGCCAGCAGCCAAGAACCCCTAGCGGGGGGGCGGTTCTACTTC. Its translation: CASSQEPLAGGRFYF.

V gene TRBV9 combines with J gene TRBJ2-7; maybe TRBD2 (6 bases). With 0 bases removed from V and 3 bases from J, the gap between germline ends came to 10 bases. The germline V gene encodes CDR1 SGDLS and CDR2 YYNGEE. The CDR3 length is 14 residues. CDR3 sequence reads: CASSVAAGRYEQYF. CDR3 DNA: TGTGCCAGCAGCGTAGCGGCGGGACGCTACGAGCAGTACTTC.

The V call is TRBV5-1, the J call TRBJ2-5, with 11 nucleotides matching TRBD1. The length of the CDR3 is 14 residues. Germline trimming cut 6 bases from V and 4 bases from J; bases unmatched to any gene: 5. From germline, CDR1 is SGHRS and CDR2 YFSETQ. The CDR3 DNA reads as TGCGCCAGCACGCGGACAGGGGGCGTAGAGACCCAGTACTTC. It specifies CASTRTGGVETQYF.

The V gene is TRBV6-5, the J gene TRBJ1-1, with TRBD1 matching 9 bases. The CDR3 is 15 amino acids. The V segment lost 4 bases and the J segment 4 bases; nucleotides outside the gene matches: 7. Germline values: CDR1 MNHEY, CDR2 SVGAGI. DNA of the CDR3: TGTGCCAGCAGTTGGGACAGGGAAGCAAGCACTGAAGCTTTCTTT. Its protein product is CASSWDREASTEAFF.

The chain has TRBV4-3 and TRBJ2-7; D is undetermined. Trimming left V 0 bases short and J 4 bases short, with 13 bases between. The germline V gene has CDR1 LGHNA and CDR2 YSLEER. CDR3 length equals 15 residues. This chain's CDR3 is CASSQDGAAVYEQYF. The DNA of the CDR3 is TGCGCCAGCAGCCAAGATGGAGCTGCGGTTTACGAGCAGTACTTC.

CDR3 amino acids: CASSHPAGYEQYF. Here the CDR3 DNA reads TGTGCCAGTAGTCACCCGGCGGGCTACGAGCAGTACTTC. The J gene is TRBJ2-7, the V gene TRBV19; TRBD2 is a possible D gene (5 bases). CDR1 LNHDA and CDR2 SQIVND come from the germline V gene (reference sequence). The CDR3 covers 13 residues. Trimming shortened V by 5 bases and J by 3 bases, and 11 bases separated the two germline ends.

The chain is built from TRBV13 and TRBJ2-3, with 8 bases lining up with TRBD2. The CDR3 runs to 19 residues. V was pared by 5 bases and J by 2 bases, with 18 bases of the junction left unmatched. Germline CDR1 and CDR2: PRHDT and FYEKMQ (reference sequence). CDR3 amino acids: CASSDARSTSGLHTDTQYF. The CDR3 DNA reads TGTGCCAGCAGCGATGCCCGGTCAACTAGCGGTCTACACACAGATACGCAGTATTTT.

The chain has TRBV18 and TRBJ1-2, with 8 bases fitting TRBD1. V was pared by 3 bases and J by 4 bases, with 13 bases of the junction left unmatched. CDR1 and CDR2 from the germline V gene are KGHSH and LQKENI. The CDR3 covers 17 residues. The CDR3 region is CASSPIRTGWDSYGYTF. CDR3 nucleotides: TGTGCCAGCTCACCGATAAGGACAGGGTGGGACAGCTATGGCTACACCTTC.

This clone was picked up one time. The V gene is TRBV7-9, the J gene TRBJ2-7; TRBD2 aligns across 8 bases. CDR1 is SEHNR and CDR2 is FQNEAQ in the germline V gene (reference sequence). The CDR3 runs 14 residues. V shed 1 base and J 4 bases; nucleotides not matched to a gene: 3. CDR3 in amino acids: CASSLVGTSYEQYF. In nucleotides, the CDR3 is TGTGCCAGCAGCTTAGTTGGGACTAGTTACGAGCAGTACTTC.